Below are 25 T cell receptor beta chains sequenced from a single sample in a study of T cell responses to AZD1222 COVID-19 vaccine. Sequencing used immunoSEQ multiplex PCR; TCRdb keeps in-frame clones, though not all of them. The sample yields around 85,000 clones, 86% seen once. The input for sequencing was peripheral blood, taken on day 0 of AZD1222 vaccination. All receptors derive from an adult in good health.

CDR3 loop: CASSILGGEAFF. The CDR3 region has the DNA TGTGCCAGCAGCATTCTCGGGGGTGAAGCTTTCTTT. This chain links TRBV7-9 with TRBJ1-1, with a tentative D call TRBD1 (5 bases). The V gene's germline CDR1 is SEHNR and CDR2 FQNEAQ (reference sequence). With 5 bases removed from V and 7 bases from J, the gap between germline ends came to 11 bases. This CDR3 contains 12 residues. Full variable domain (remainder filled in from reference TRBV7-9 and TRBJ1-1): DTGVSQNPRHKITKRGQNVTFRCDPISEHNRLYWYRQTLGQGPEFLTYFQNEAQLEKSRLLSDRFSAERPKGSFSTLEIQRTEQGDSAMYLCASSILGGEAFFGQGTRLTVV.

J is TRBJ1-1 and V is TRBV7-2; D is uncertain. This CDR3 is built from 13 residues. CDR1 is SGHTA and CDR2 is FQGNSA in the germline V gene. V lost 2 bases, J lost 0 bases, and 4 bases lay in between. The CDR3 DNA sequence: TGTGCCAGCAGCTTAAAGGTGAACACTGAAGCTTTCTTT. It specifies CASSLKVNTEAFF. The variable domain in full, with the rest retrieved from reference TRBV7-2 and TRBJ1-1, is GAGVSQSPSNKVTEKGKDVELRCDPISGHTALYWYRQSLGQGLEFLIYFQGNSAPDKSGLPSDRFSAERTGGSVSTLTIQRTQQEDSAVYLCASSLKVNTEAFFGQGTRLTVV.

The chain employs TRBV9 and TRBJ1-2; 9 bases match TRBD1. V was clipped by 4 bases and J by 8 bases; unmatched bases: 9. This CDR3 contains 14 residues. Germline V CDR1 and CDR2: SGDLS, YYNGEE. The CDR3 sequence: CASSLGGQGGGYTF. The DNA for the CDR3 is TGTGCCAGCAGCCTGGGGGGACAGGGAGGAGGCTACACCTTC.

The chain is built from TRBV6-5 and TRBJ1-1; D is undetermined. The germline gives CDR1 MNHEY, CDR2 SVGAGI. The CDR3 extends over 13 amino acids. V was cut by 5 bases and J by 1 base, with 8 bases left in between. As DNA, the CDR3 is TGTGCCAGCAGTCCCACCGGGAACACTGAAGCTTTCTTT. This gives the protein CASSPTGNTEAFF.

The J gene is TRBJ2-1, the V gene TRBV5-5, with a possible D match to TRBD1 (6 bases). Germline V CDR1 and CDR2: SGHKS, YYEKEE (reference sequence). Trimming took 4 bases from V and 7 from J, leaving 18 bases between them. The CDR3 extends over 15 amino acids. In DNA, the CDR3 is TGTGCCAGCAGCCCGACAGGCGAACTCAGGAATGAGCAGTTCTTC. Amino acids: CASSPTGELRNEQFF.

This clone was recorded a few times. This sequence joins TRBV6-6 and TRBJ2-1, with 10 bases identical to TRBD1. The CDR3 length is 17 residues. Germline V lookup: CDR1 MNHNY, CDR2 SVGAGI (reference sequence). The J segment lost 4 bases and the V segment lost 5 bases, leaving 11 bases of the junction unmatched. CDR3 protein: CASSPKGWTGGYNEQFF. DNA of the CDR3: TGTGCCAGCAGTCCGAAGGGTTGGACAGGGGGATACAATGAGCAGTTCTTC.

The DNA for the CDR3 is TGTGCCTGGAGTGTAGTAGGCTCTCTTGTCACCGGGGAGCTGTTTTTT. This sequence encodes CAWSVVGSLVTGELFF. The J gene is TRBJ2-2, the V gene TRBV30; D uncertain. Germline CDR1 and CDR2: GTSNPN and SVGIG (reference sequence). The V gene lost 0 bases and the J gene lost 4 bases, with 15 bases spanning the gap. The CDR3 spans 16 residues.

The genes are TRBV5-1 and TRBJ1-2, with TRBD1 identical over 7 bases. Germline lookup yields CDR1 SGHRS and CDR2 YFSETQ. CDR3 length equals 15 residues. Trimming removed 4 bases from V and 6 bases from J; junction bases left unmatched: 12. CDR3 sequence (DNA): TGCGCCAGCAGCCTCGACAGGGCGCTATCGCATGGCTACACCTTC. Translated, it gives CASSLDRALSHGYTF.

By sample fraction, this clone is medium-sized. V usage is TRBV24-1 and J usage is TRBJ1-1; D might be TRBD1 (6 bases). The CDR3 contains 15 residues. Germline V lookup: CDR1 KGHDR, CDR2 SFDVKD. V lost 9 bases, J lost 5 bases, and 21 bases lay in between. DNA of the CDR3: TGTGCCACCCGAGGGCAGGGGCCATGGGGAACTGAAGCTTTCTTT. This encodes CATRGQGPWGTEAFF.

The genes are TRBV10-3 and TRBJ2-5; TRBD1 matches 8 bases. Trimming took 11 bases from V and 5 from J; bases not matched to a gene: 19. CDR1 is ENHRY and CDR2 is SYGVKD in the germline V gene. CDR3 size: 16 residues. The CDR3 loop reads CAAGPHPQGARETQYF. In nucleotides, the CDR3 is TGTGCCGCAGGCCCCCACCCGCAGGGGGCTAGGGAGACCCAGTACTTC.

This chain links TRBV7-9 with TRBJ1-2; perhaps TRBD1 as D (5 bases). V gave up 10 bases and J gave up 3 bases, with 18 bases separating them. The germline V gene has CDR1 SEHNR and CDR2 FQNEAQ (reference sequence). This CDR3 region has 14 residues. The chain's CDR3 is CATPSGRVDYGYTF. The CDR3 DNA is TGTGCCACCCCATCGGGCAGGGTCGACTATGGCTACACCTTC. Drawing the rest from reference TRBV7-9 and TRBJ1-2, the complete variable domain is DTGVSQNPRHKITKRGQNVTFRCDPISEHNRLYWYRQTLGQGPEFLTYFQNEAQLEKSRLLSDRFSAERPKGSFSTLEIQRTEQGDSAMYLCATPSGRVDYGYTFGSGTRLTVV.

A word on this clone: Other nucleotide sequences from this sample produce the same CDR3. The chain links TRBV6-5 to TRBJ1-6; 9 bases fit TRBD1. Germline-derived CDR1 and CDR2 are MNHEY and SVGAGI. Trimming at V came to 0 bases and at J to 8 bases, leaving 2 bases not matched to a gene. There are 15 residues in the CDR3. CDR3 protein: CASSYSRTGDSPLHF. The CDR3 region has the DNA TGTGCCAGCAGTTACTCGAGGACAGGGGATTCACCCCTCCACTTT.

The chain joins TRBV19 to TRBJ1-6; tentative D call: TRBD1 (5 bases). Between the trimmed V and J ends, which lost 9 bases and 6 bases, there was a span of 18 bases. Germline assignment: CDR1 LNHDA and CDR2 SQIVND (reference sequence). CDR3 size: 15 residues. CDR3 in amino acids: CASSDSGRSNSPLHF. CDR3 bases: TGTGCCAGCTCCGACAGCGGGAGGTCTAATTCACCCCTCCACTTT.

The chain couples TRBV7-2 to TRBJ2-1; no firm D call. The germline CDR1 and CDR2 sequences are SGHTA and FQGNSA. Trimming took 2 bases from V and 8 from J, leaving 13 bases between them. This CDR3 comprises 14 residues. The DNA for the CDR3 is TGTGCCAGCAGCTTATCGGGCCGCAGAGATGAGCAGTTCTTC. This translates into CASSLSGRRDEQFF. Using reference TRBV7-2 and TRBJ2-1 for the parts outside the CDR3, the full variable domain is GAGVSQSPSNKVTEKGKDVELRCDPISGHTALYWYRQSLGQGLEFLIYFQGNSAPDKSGLPSDRFSAERTGGSVSTLTIQRTQQEDSAVYLCASSLSGRRDEQFFGPGTRLTVL.

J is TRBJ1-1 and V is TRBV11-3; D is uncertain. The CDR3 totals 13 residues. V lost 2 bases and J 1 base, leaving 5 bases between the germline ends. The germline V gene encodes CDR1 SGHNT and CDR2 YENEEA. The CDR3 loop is CASSLRTNTEAFF. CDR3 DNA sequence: TGTGCCAGCAGCTTACGTACGAACACTGAAGCTTTCTTT.

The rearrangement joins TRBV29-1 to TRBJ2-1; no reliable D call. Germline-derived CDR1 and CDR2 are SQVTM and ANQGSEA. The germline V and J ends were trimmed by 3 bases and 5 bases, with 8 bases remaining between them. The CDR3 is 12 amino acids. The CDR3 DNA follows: TGCAGCGTTGATGAGAACAACAATGAGCAGTTCTTC. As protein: CSVDENNNEQFF.

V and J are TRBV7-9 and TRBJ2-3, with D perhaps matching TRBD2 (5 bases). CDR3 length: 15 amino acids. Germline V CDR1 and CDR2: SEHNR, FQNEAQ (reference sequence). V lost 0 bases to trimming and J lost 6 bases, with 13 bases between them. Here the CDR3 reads CASSLALRGADTQYF. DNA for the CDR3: TGTGCCAGCAGCTTAGCGCTACGGGGAGCCGATACGCAGTATTTT.

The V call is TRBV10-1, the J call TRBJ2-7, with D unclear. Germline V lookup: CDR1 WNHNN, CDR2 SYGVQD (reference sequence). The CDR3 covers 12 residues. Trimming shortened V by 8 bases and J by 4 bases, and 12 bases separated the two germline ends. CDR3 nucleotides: TGCGCCAGCGGGCGGACGAAGTACGAGCAGTACTTC. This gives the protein CASGRTKYEQYF.

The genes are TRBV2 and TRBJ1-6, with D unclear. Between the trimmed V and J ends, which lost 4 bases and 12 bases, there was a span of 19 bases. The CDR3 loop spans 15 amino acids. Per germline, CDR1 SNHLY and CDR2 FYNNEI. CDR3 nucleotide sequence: TGTGCCAGCAGTGCCCTGCCCGGCCCGCAGGTACCCCTCCACTTT. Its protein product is CASSALPGPQVPLHF.

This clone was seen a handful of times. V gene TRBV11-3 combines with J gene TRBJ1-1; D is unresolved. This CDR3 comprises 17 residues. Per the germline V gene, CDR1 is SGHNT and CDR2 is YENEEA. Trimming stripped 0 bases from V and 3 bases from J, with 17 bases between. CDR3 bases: TGTGCCAGCAGCTTAGATCAAGGAGGGCTCTCCGACACTGAAGCTTTCTTT. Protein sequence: CASSLDQGGLSDTEAFF.

The CDR3 DNA reads as TGTGCCAGCAGCTTTGGACAGGGTTATTCACCCCTCCACTTT. Encoded protein: CASSFGQGYSPLHF. The chain recombines TRBV3-1 (or the pseudogene TRBV3-2) with TRBJ1-6; 8 positions agree with TRBD1. With 5 bases clipped from V and 8 bases from J, the junction kept 5 bases outside the gene matches. In germline, CDR1 is LGHDT, CDR2 YNNKEL (reference sequence). There are 14 residues in the CDR3.

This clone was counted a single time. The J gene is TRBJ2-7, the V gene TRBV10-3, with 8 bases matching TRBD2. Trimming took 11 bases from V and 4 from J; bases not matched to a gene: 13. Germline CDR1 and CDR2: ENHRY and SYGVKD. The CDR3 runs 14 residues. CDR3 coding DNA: TGTGCCGTTCGAAAGCGGGAGAGCATTTACGAGCAGTACTTC. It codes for CAVRKRESIYEQYF.

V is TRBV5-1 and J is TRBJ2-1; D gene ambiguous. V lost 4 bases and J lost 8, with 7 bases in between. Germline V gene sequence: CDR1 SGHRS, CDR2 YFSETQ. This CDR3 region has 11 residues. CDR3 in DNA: TGCGCCAGCAGCGACCTAGATGAGCAGTTCTTC. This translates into CASSDLDEQFF.

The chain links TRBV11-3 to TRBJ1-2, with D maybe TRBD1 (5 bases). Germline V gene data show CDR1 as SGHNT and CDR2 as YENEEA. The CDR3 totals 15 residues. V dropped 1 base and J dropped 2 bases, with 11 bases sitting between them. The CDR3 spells CASSLAAGQNYGYTF. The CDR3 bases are TGTGCCAGCAGCTTAGCGGCGGGGCAGAACTATGGCTACACCTTC.

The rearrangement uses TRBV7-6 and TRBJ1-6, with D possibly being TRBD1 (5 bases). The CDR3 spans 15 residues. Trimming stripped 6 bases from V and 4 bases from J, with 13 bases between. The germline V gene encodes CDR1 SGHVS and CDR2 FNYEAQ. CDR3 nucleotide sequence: TGTGCCAGCAGTCCCGGGCCAGGGTATAATTCACCCCTCCACTTT. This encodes CASSPGPGYNSPLHF.